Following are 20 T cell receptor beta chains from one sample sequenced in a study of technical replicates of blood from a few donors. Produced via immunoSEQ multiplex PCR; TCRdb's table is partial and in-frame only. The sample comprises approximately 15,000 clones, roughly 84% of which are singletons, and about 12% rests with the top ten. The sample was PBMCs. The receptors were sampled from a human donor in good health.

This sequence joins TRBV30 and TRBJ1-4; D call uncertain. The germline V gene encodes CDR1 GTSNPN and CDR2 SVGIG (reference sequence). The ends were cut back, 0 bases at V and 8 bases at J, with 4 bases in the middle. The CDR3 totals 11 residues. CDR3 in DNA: TGTGCCTGGAGTGTACGGGAAAAACTGTTTTTT. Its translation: CAWSVREKLFF.

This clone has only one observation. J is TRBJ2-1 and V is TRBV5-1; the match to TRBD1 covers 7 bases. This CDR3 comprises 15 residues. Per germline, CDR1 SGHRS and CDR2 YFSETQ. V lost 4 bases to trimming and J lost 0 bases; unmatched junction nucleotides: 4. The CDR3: CASSQGQSSYNEQFF. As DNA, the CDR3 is TGCGCCAGCAGCCAGGGACAGAGCTCCTACAATGAGCAGTTCTTC.

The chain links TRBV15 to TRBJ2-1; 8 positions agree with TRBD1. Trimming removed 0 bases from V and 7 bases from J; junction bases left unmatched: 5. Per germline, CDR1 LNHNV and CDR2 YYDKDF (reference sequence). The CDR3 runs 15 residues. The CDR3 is CATSRDQGAGNEQFF. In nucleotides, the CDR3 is TGTGCCACCAGCAGAGATCAGGGGGCGGGTAATGAGCAGTTCTTC.

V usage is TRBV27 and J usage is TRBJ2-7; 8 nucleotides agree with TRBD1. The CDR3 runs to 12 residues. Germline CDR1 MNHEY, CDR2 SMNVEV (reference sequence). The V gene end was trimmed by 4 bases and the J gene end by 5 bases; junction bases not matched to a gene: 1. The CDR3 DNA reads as TGTGCCAGCAGTTCAGGGGGCCACGAGCAGTACTTC. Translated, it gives CASSSGGHEQYF.

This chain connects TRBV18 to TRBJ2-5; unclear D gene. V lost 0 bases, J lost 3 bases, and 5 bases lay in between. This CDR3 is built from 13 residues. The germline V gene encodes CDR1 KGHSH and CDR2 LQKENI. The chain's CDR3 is CASSPPSEETQYF. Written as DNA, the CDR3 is TGTGCCAGCTCACCACCGTCGGAAGAGACCCAGTACTTC.

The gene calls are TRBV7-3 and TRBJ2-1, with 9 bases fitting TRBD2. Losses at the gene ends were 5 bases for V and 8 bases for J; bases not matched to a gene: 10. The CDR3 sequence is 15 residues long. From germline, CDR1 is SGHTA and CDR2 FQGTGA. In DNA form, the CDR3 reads TGTGCCAGCAGCCGTAGCGGGAGCCAGGATCATGAGCAGTTCTTC. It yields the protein CASSRSGSQDHEQFF. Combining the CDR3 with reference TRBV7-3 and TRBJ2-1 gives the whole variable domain GAGVSQTPSNKVTEKGKYVELRCDPISGHTALYWYRQSLGQGPEFLIYFQGTGAADDSGLPNDRFFAVRPEGSVSTLKIQRTERGDSAVYLCASSRSGSQDHEQFFGPGTRLTVL.

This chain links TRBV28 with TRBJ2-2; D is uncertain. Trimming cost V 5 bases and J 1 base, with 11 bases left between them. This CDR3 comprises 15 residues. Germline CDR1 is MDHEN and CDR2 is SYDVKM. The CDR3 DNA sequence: TGTGCCAGCAGTCAACTCCACGTGAACACCGGGGAGCTGTTTTTT. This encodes CASSQLHVNTGELFF.

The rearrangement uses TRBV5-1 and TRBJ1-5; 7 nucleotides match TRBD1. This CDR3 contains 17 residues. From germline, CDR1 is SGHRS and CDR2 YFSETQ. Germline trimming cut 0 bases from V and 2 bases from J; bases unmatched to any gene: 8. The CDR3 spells CASSLAPTGNGNQPQHF. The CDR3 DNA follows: TGCGCCAGCAGCTTGGCCCCGACAGGGAACGGCAATCAGCCCCAGCATTTT.

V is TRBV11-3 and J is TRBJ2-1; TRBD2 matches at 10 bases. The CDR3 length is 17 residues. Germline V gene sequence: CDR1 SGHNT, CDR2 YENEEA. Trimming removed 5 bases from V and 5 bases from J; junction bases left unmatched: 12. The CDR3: CASSLTKTSGLNNEQFF. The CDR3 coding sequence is TGTGCCAGCAGCCTTACTAAGACTAGCGGGCTCAACAATGAGCAGTTCTTC.

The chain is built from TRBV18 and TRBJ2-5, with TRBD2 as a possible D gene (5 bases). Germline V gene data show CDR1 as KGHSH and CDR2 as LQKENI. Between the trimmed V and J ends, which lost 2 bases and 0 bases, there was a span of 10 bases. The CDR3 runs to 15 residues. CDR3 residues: CASSPREGNQETQYF. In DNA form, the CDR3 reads TGTGCCAGCTCACCAAGAGAGGGTAACCAAGAGACCCAGTACTTC.

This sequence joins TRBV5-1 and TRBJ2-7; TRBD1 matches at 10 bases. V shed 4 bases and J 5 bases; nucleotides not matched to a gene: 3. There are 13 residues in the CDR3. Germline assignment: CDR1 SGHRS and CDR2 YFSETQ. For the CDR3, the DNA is TGCGCCAGCAGCGAGGGGACAGGGGACGAGCAGTACTTC. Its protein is CASSEGTGDEQYF.

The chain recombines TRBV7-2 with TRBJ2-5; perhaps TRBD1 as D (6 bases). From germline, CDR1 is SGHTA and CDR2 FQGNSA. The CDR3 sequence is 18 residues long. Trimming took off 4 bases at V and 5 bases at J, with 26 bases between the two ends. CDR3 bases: TGTGCCAGCAGCTCCCCCTTCGACTGGCCCGAAAGGGGGGAGACCCAGTACTTC. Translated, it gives CASSSPFDWPERGETQYF.

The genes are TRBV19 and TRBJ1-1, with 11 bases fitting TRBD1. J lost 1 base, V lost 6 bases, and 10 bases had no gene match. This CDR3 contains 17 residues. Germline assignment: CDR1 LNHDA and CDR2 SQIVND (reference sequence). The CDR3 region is CASSNTGTGGRNTEAFF. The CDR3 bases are TGTGCCAGTAGCAATACCGGGACAGGGGGACGGAACACTGAAGCTTTCTTT. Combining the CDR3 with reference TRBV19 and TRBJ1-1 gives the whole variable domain DGGITQSPKYLFRKEGQNVTLSCEQNLNHDAMYWYRQDPGQGLRLIYYSQIVNDFQKGDIAEGYSVSREKKESFPLTVTSAQKNPTAFYLCASSNTGTGGRNTEAFFGQGTRLTVV.

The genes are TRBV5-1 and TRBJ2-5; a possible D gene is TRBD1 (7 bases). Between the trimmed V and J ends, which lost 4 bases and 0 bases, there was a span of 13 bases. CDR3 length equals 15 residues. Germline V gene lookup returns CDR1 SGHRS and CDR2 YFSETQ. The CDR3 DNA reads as TGCGCCAGCAGCGGACTACAGGGGAACCAAGAGACCCAGTACTTC. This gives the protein CASSGLQGNQETQYF.

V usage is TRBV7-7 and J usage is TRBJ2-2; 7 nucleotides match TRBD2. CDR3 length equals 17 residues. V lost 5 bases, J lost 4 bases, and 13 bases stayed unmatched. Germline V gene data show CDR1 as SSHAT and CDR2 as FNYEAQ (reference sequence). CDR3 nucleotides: TGTGCCAGCAGCCTCTCTAGCGGAATGGGGGTCACCGGGGAGCTGTTTTTT. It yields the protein CASSLSSGMGVTGELFF.

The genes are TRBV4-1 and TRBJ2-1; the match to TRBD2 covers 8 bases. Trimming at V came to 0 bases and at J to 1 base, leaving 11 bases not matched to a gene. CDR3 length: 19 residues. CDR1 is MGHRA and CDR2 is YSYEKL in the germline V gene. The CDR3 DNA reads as TGCGCCAGCAGCCAAGATAATAGCGGGATTCAGTTGTCCTACAATGAGCAGTTCTTC. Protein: CASSQDNSGIQLSYNEQFF.

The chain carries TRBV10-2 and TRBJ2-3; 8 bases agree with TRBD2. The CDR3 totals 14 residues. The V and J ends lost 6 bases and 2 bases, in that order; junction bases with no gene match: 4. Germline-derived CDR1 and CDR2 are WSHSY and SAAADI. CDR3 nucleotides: TGCGCCAGCAGCTTAGCGGGACACACAGATACGCAGTATTTT. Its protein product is CASSLAGHTDTQYF.

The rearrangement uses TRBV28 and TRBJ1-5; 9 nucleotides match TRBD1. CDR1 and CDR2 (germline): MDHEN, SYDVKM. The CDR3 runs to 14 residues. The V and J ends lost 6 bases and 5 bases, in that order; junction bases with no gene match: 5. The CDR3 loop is CASRPGQGYQPQHF. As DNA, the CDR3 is TGTGCCAGCAGGCCGGGACAGGGATATCAGCCCCAGCATTTT.

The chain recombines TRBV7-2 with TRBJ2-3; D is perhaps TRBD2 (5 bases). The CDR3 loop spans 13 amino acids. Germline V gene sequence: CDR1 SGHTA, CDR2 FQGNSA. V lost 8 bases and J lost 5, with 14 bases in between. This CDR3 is CASGRGPGDTQYF. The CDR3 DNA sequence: TGTGCCAGCGGGCGAGGGCCGGGAGATACGCAGTATTTT.

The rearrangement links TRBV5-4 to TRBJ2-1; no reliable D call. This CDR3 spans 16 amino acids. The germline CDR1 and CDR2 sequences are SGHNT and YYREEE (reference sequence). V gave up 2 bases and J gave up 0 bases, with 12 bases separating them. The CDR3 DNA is TGTGCCAGCAGCTTCTATAGCACCAGCTCCTACAATGAGCAGTTCTTC. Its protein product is CASSFYSTSSYNEQFF.